This TCR beta chain appears in the sequencing data of a study of T cells in Graves' hyperthyroidism and ophthalmopathy. Study-level information: Prior to any treatment, at the point of initial diagnosis, peripheral blood was collected. Study findings and constraints: Most thyroid clonotypes with frequency above 0.001 were detected in blood.

Of note for this clonotype: Its antigen remains unknown.

V was shortened by 0 bases and J by 11 bases, with 20 bases between the two germline ends. CDR3 length: 16 amino acids. Germline assignment: CDR1 SGHVS and CDR2 FQNEAQ. No ophthalmopathy progression within 18 months constituted stable Graves' hyperthyroidism. Amplification yielded TCR beta CDR3 regions, with RNA transcripts as the source. During a first-round RT-PCR of the TCR CDR3, the HTBI primer set was used. TCRdb re-derived calls from the multiplex PCR reads in MiXCR, one entry per CDR3 protein. Of hundreds of thousands of distinct CDR3 sequences in the sample, 15% to 20% were seen once. This receptor was taken from a woman between 25 and 40 years old with Graves' hyperthyroidism. The rearrangement joins TRBV7-8 to TRBJ1-5, with D unclear. The sequenced sample was blood. The CDR3 DNA follows: TGTGCCAGCAGCTTAGCTTCAGGTCCGCGTAGTTTGGCCCAGCATTTT. Protein: CASSLASGPRSLAQHF.